What follows are 21 T cell receptor beta chains derived from one specimen sequenced in a study of radiotherapy plus CTLA-4 blockade in lung cancer. Clones were sequenced by immunoSEQ multiplex PCR, and TCRdb holds only the in-frame ones, with some missing. The sample includes about 45,000 clones, 73% of them seen just once. Specimen: peripheral blood, collected from a patient treated with radiotherapy plus ipilimumab. The receptors were gathered from a human donor with non-small cell lung cancer who had a complete response to radiotherapy plus ipilimumab.

This clone was detected once. CDR3 coding DNA: TGCGCCAGCAGCGGAAGGGACAGCCGCTACGAGCAGTACTTC. Encoded protein: CASSGRDSRYEQYF. This rearrangement joins TRBV5-1 to TRBJ2-7, with TRBD1 matching 7 bases. CDR3 size: 14 residues. Trimming removed 4 bases from V and 3 bases from J; junction bases left unmatched: 7. The germline V gene encodes CDR1 SGHRS and CDR2 YFSETQ.

V usage is TRBV4-3 and J usage is TRBJ2-2; D is undetermined. The CDR3 contains 14 residues. Trimming took 0 bases from V and 6 from J, leaving 8 bases between them. Germline V gene sequence: CDR1 LGHNA, CDR2 YSLEER. CDR3 region: CASSQENGAGELFF. CDR3 nucleotides: TGCGCCAGCAGCCAAGAAAACGGTGCCGGGGAGCTGTTTTTT.

This chain uses TRBV5-1 with TRBJ1-2; possibly TRBD1 for D (5 bases). The CDR3 spans 12 residues. V dropped 5 bases and J dropped 6 bases, with 11 bases sitting between them. Per germline, CDR1 SGHRS and CDR2 YFSETQ. The CDR3 loop reads CASREGLDGYTF. DNA for the CDR3: TGCGCCAGCAGGGAGGGGTTAGATGGCTACACCTTC.

The genes are TRBV13 and TRBJ1-6, with D perhaps matching TRBD1 (6 bases). Per the germline V gene, CDR1 is PRHDT and CDR2 is FYEKMQ (reference sequence). CDR3 size: 18 residues. The V end lost 0 bases, the J end lost 0 bases, and 12 bases lay between the germline ends. CDR3 region: CASSLGSRGSSYNSPLHF. CDR3 nucleotides: TGTGCCAGCAGCTTAGGGAGTAGGGGGAGCTCCTATAATTCACCCCTCCACTTT.

This clone was recorded a few times. V and J are TRBV10-3 and TRBJ2-2; TRBD1 matches 12 bases. CDR1 is ENHRY and CDR2 is SYGVKD in the germline V gene. Unmatched junction bases numbered 1, after V lost 2 bases and J lost 6 bases. This CDR3 spans 15 amino acids. CDR3 region: CAISERDRGPGELFF. The DNA for the CDR3 is TGTGCCATCAGTGAGAGGGACAGGGGGCCCGGGGAGCTGTTTTTT.

This chain connects TRBV5-6 to TRBJ2-7; D not resolved. Trimming took 1 base from V and 2 from J, leaving 4 bases between them. Germline V gene data show CDR1 as SGHDT and CDR2 as YYEEEE. This CDR3 is 12 amino acids long. The CDR3 loop is CASSLNTYEQYF. The CDR3 region has the DNA TGTGCCAGCAGCTTGAACACCTACGAGCAGTACTTC.

Only a few counts were recorded for this clone. The chain links TRBV10-3 to TRBJ1-2, with D tentatively TRBD1 (6 bases). CDR1 and CDR2 from the germline V gene are ENHRY and SYGVKD. The CDR3 totals 12 residues. V lost 3 bases and J lost 10, with 12 bases in between. CDR3 bases: TGTGCCATCAGTGATACAGGGCGCCTCTACACCTTC. It codes for CAISDTGRLYTF.

The chain joins TRBV18 to TRBJ2-3, with 7 bases that match TRBD2. The CDR3 contains 17 residues. V lost 6 bases, J lost 2 bases, and 14 bases stayed unmatched. In germline, CDR1 is KGHSH, CDR2 LQKENI. DNA for the CDR3: TGTGCCAGCTCCCGCCTCGGGGGAAGCGGGGACACAGATACGCAGTATTTT. Encoded protein: CASSRLGGSGDTDTQYF. The variable domain in full, completed from reference TRBV18 and TRBJ2-3, reads NAGVMQNPRHLVRRRGQEARLRCSPMKGHSHVYWYRQLPEEGLKFMVYLQKENIIDESGMPKERFSAEFPKEGPSILRIQQVVRGDSAAYFCASSRLGGSGDTDTQYFGPGTRLTVL.

The chain combines TRBV18 with TRBJ1-3; 9 nucleotides align to TRBD1. The CDR3 is 15 residues long. Germline V CDR1 and CDR2: KGHSH, LQKENI. V lost 4 bases to trimming and J lost 5 bases; unmatched junction nucleotides: 6. CDR3 bases: TGTGCCAGCTCACACAGCGGACAGGGGCGAAACACCATATATTTT. Its translation is CASSHSGQGRNTIYF.

The V and J genes are TRBV9 and TRBJ2-5; unclear D gene. The CDR3 is 14 amino acids. Germline V gene sequence: CDR1 SGDLS, CDR2 YYNGEE. V lost 1 base and J 0 bases, leaving 7 bases between the germline ends. This CDR3 is CASSVWYNQETQYF. The CDR3, as DNA: TGTGCCAGCAGCGTATGGTACAACCAAGAGACCCAGTACTTC.

This chain joins TRBV19 and TRBJ2-3; D call uncertain. CDR1 LNHDA and CDR2 SQIVND come from the germline V gene (reference sequence). The CDR3 extends over 16 amino acids. V was pared by 3 bases and J by 2 bases, with 15 bases between. Here the CDR3 reads CASSMRQTGNTDTQYF. The CDR3, as DNA: TGTGCCAGTAGTATGCGGCAAACCGGCAACACAGATACGCAGTATTTT.

The chain recombines TRBV7-9 with TRBJ1-5; 8 bases agree with TRBD1. This CDR3 is 14 amino acids long. V lost 5 bases to trimming and J lost 4 bases; unmatched junction nucleotides: 4. Germline assignment: CDR1 SEHNR and CDR2 FQNEAQ (reference sequence). The CDR3 nucleotides read TGTGCCAGCAGCCAGGGGACAGGTAATCAGCCCCAGCATTTT. Its translation: CASSQGTGNQPQHF.

This clone was counted only a few times. Written as DNA, the CDR3 is TGTGCCAGCAGCAAGCAGGGCTCTGGGGCCAACGTCCTGACTTTC. Encoded protein: CASSKQGSGANVLTF. The chain joins TRBV7-9 to TRBJ2-6; D possibly corresponds to TRBD1 (5 bases). The CDR3 has 15 residues. Germline-derived CDR1 and CDR2 are SEHNR and FQNEAQ (reference sequence). V lost 5 bases and J 0 bases, leaving 8 bases between the germline ends.

The genes are TRBV5-1 and TRBJ2-1; maybe TRBD2 (5 bases). Germline assignment: CDR1 SGHRS and CDR2 YFSETQ. The CDR3 runs 13 residues. Trimming stripped 5 bases from V and 7 bases from J, with 13 bases between. The CDR3 DNA reads as TGCGCCAGCAGTGGTACGAGGGTAAATGAGCAGTTCTTC. This encodes CASSGTRVNEQFF.

The chain joins TRBV5-1 to TRBJ2-7; the D is unclear. Deletions cut 4 bases from V and 2 bases from J, with 13 bases between. The CDR3 is made up of 14 amino acids. CDR1 and CDR2 from the germline V gene are SGHRS and YFSETQ. CDR3 nucleotide sequence: TGCGCCAGCAGCCGACTGGAAACCCCCTACGAGCAGTACTTC. The encoded protein is CASSRLETPYEQYF. Filled out from reference TRBV5-1 and TRBJ2-7, the complete variable domain reads KAGVTQTPRYLIKTRGQQVTLSCSPISGHRSVSWYQQTPGQGLQFLFEYFSETQRNKGNFPGRFSGRQFSNSRSEMNVSTLELGDSALYLCASSRLETPYEQYFGPGTRLTVT.

The rearrangement joins TRBV4-2 to TRBJ1-5; D unresolved. V shed 3 bases and J shed 1 base, with 19 bases lying between them. This CDR3 has 18 amino acids. Germline-derived CDR1 and CDR2 are LGHNA and YNFKEQ. In nucleotides, the CDR3 is TGTGCCAGCAGCCAGATCGACCCCCGCGGACTGAGCAATCAGCCCCAGCATTTT. Residues: CASSQIDPRGLSNQPQHF.

This clone was seen more than once but under ten times. This chain connects TRBV5-4 to TRBJ2-7; 11 bases fit TRBD2. Germline V gene lookup returns CDR1 SGHNT and CDR2 YYREEE (reference sequence). V lost 2 bases and J lost 6; bases outside the gene matches: 4. This CDR3 has 14 residues. The CDR3: CASSFSGRAREQYF. In DNA form, the CDR3 reads TGTGCCAGCAGCTTTAGCGGGAGGGCCCGCGAGCAGTACTTC.

As for this clone: Other DNA sequences from this sample encode an identical CDR3 as well. V usage is TRBV11-2 and J usage is TRBJ1-2; 7 positions match TRBD1. After removal of 5 bases from V and 6 bases from J, the junction contained 6 bases not matched to a gene. In germline, CDR1 is SGHAT, CDR2 FQNNGV. The CDR3 totals 13 residues. CDR3 coding DNA: TGTGCCAGCAGCGTGGGACAGCTCGATGGCTACACCTTC. Amino acid sequence: CASSVGQLDGYTF.

The gene calls are TRBV5-1 and TRBJ2-5; 12 positions agree with TRBD2. The CDR3 runs to 17 residues. With 4 bases clipped from V and 0 bases from J, the junction kept 7 bases outside the gene matches. From germline, CDR1 is SGHRS and CDR2 YFSETQ. CDR3 residues: CASSRSGLAGNQETQYF. The CDR3, as DNA: TGCGCCAGCAGCCGTAGTGGACTAGCGGGGAACCAAGAGACCCAGTACTTC.

The chain recombines TRBV2 with TRBJ2-7, with D possibly being TRBD1 (6 bases). Looked up from germline, CDR1 is SNHLY and CDR2 is FYNNEI. The CDR3 is made up of 14 amino acids. V was pared by 5 bases and J by 5 bases, with 16 bases between. Here the CDR3 reads CASSRYREEDEQYF. The CDR3 nucleotides read TGTGCCAGCAGTAGATACAGGGAAGAGGACGAGCAGTACTTC.

J is TRBJ1-5 and V is TRBV18, with 7 bases matching TRBD1. V was clipped by 5 bases and J by 3 bases; unmatched bases: 4. This CDR3 is 14 amino acids long. Germline V gives CDR1 KGHSH, CDR2 LQKENI. Here the CDR3 reads CASSAGQPNQPQHF. The DNA for the CDR3 is TGTGCCAGCTCAGCGGGACAGCCCAATCAGCCCCAGCATTTT.